This T cell receptor beta chain was identified during a study of T cells in Graves' hyperthyroidism and ophthalmopathy. Germline lookup yields CDR1 MNHNS and CDR2 SASEGT. The trim removed 5 bases at V and 0 bases at J, leaving 4 bases unmatched. The CDR3 runs 15 residues. TCR beta CDR3 regions were amplified from RNA. The HTBI set primed first-round TCR CDR3 RT-PCR. TCRdb used MiXCR to reprocess the multiplex PCR reads, holding one entry per CDR3 protein. The data contain about 560,000 distinct CDR3 sequences, 15% to 17% of them singletons. This receptor was identified in a woman aged 25 to 45 with Graves' hyperthyroidism. The rearrangement uses TRBV6-1 and TRBJ1-5, with 7 bases that match TRBD1. The source material was blood. The CDR3, as DNA: TGTGCCAGCAGTACCACAGGGGATAGCAATCAGCCCCAGCATTTT. As protein: CASSTTGDSNQPQHF.